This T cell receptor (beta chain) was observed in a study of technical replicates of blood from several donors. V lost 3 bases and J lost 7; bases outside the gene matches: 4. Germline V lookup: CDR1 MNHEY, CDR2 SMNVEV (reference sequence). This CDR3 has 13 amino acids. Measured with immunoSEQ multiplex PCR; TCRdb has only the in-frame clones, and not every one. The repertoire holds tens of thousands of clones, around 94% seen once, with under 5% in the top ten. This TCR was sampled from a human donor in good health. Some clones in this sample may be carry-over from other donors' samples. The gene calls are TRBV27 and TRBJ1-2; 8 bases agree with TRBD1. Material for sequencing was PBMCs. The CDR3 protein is CASSFRDRGGYTF. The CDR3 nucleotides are TGTGCCAGCAGTTTCCGAGACAGGGGTGGCTACACCTTC.